The T cell receptor beta chain under discussion was sequenced for a study of response to subunit inactivated influenza vaccine (dated by TCRdb to 2017 to 2018). At the level of the whole study: To follow how T cells responded to a trivalent subunit inactivated influenza vaccine, the researchers relied on deep quantitative profiling of the T cell receptor repertoire. Findings and caveats that apply to the study as a whole: According to the authors, only a limited number of new T cells may be recruited by each seasonal influenza vaccination.

The time point label, read with the paper, signifies: more than 40 days after influenza vaccine administration. Library generation was performed with RT-PCR. Sequencing relied on an Illumina HiSeq 2500. TCRdb ran its own pipeline on the public reads, namely fastp trimming at Q25 and MiXCR clone calling, and kept in-frame beta chains. Under each unique CDR3 protein, matching rows form one entry showing the most common genes and DNA. The sample table lists around 150,000 distinct CDR3 sequences, about a tenth of them with a count of one. The top ten clonotypes cover approximately 13% of the sample. To note about this clonotype: Its antigen target is currently unknown. Base-call qualities are not available, and no considerably larger clone is one nucleotide away.

The junction shows trimming of 0 bases on V and 11 bases on J, plus 17 bases between the germline ends. Inclusive of the bounding cysteine and phenylalanine, the CDR3 is 14 residues long. Here the CDR3 DNA is all that survives: 42 bases in frame from base 1. Sequences SGHKS (CDR1) and YYEKEE (CDR2) are obtained from the germline V gene (reference sequence). The sample was non-naive T cells sorted from PBMCs, taken 35 to 45 days after vaccination. Taken with the paper, the label for cell subset or site translates to: memory T cell fraction. The chain was built from TRBV5-5 and TRBJ1-2, with the D segment identity uncertain. This clonotype was sampled from a man between 50 and 59 years old who received an inactivated influenza vaccine. Donor details come from another sample of the same person, matched by shared clones. The nucleotide sequence is TGTGCCAGCAGCTTGGCGGCGGAGGGTGGAAGATACACCTTC. Its translation is CASSLAAEGGRYTF.